A single sample is the source of the 11 T cell receptor beta chains below, sequenced in a study of T-cell reconstitution after alpha-beta-depleted transplantation in children. Unique molecular identifiers were used to barcode this TCRbeta library. TCRdb re-analysed the PCR reads in MiXCR, keeping a single row per CDR3 protein. The table lists approximately 350,000 distinct CDR3 sequences, 15% to 20% of them singletons. This material consisted of PBMCs, mostly from graft donor cells, taken 360 days after TCRalphabeta/CD19-depleted stem cell transplant. These TCRs come from a male patient aged 2-15 years who had a stem cell transplant for acute lymphoblastic leukemia, so the T cells may come from the graft donor.

This clonotype was recorded a few times. The gene calls are TRBV7-8 and TRBJ1-2; D perhaps matches TRBD1 (6 bases). Trimming shortened V by 2 bases and J by 0 bases, and 19 bases separated the two germline ends. Germline lookup yields CDR1 SGHVS and CDR2 FQNEAQ. The CDR3 has 18 residues. The CDR3 DNA reads TGTGCCAGCAGCTTAACCCTCCGGGGGGCCCAAGCTAACTATGGCTACACCTTC. Translated, it gives CASSLTLRGAQANYGYTF. Variable domain in full (rest from reference TRBV7-8 and TRBJ1-2): GAGVSQSPRYKVAKRGQDVALRCDPISGHVSLFWYQQALGQGPEFLTYFQNEAQLDKSGLPSDRFFAERPEGSVSTLKIQRTQQEDSAVYLCASSLTLRGAQANYGYTFGSGTRLTVV.

The chain combines TRBV28 with TRBJ2-7; no reliable D call. Germline lookup yields CDR1 MDHEN and CDR2 SYDVKM. V was cut by 6 bases and J by 2 bases, with 11 bases left in between. The CDR3 is made up of 13 amino acids. CDR3 DNA: TGTGCCAGCAGGACCGGGCCCACCTACGAGCAGTACTTC. Translating it yields CASRTGPTYEQYF.

The rearrangement joins TRBV4-1 to TRBJ2-1, with no clear D. Trimming removed 0 bases from V and 0 bases from J, with 9 bases in between. The CDR3 totals 16 residues. Germline V lookup: CDR1 MGHRA, CDR2 YSYEKL. The chain's CDR3 is CASSQEGFSSYNEQFF. The CDR3 DNA is TGCGCCAGCAGCCAAGAAGGCTTTAGCTCCTACAATGAGCAGTTCTTC.

The chain links TRBV2 to TRBJ2-4; the D is unclear. This CDR3 has 14 amino acids. V shed 7 bases and J shed 0 bases, with 10 bases lying between them. The germline V gene encodes CDR1 SNHLY and CDR2 FYNNEI. The CDR3 DNA follows: TGTGCCAGCACCGCAGTGATAGCCAAAAACATTCAGTACTTC. Translating gives CASTAVIAKNIQYF.

The CDR3 DNA reads TGTGCCAGTAGTATTGGGGGCAACAGAGCCCCCCTCCACTTT. Translation gives CASSIGGNRAPLHF. The rearrangement joins TRBV19 to TRBJ1-6; D is perhaps TRBD1 (6 bases). The germline CDR1 and CDR2 sequences are LNHDA and SQIVND (reference sequence). Trimming removed 3 bases at V and 13 bases at J, with 16 bases between. The CDR3 extends over 14 amino acids.

This chain links TRBV4-1 with TRBJ2-2; possibly TRBD2 for D (7 bases). Germline V CDR1 and CDR2: MGHRA, YSYEKL. The V and J ends lost 1 base and 0 bases respectively, with 18 bases between them. The length of the CDR3 is 19 residues. The CDR3 DNA sequence: TGCGCCAGCAGCCAAGCTCAGGGGAGGGTATACCCGAACACCGGGGAGCTGTTTTTT. Its protein product is CASSQAQGRVYPNTGELFF.

This clonotype occurred a few times. J is TRBJ2-5 and V is TRBV20-1; D is unresolved. Trimming stripped 5 bases from V and 1 base from J, with 11 bases between. Germline lookup yields CDR1 DFQATT and CDR2 SNEGSKA (reference sequence). The CDR3 is 13 residues long. In nucleotides, the CDR3 is TGCAGTGCTGTTACGCCGGGCCAAGAGACCCAGTACTTC. Encoded protein: CSAVTPGQETQYF.

This clonotype has just a few counts. The genes are TRBV20-1 and TRBJ2-7, with D hard to call. The V end was cut by 8 bases, the J end by 6 bases, with 17 bases between. The germline CDR1 and CDR2 sequences are DFQATT and SNEGSKA (reference sequence). The CDR3 runs 12 residues. The CDR3 DNA is TGCAGTACCGGGTTCCGGGCTAGCGAGCAGTACTTC. As protein: CSTGFRASEQYF.

This rearrangement joins TRBV10-2 to TRBJ2-7; no firm D call. Germline CDR1 and CDR2: WSHSY and SAAADI. V dropped 6 bases and J dropped 0 bases, with 9 bases sitting between them. The CDR3 has 13 residues. CDR3 residues: CASSRIFSYEQYF. DNA for the CDR3: TGCGCCAGCAGCAGGATATTCTCCTACGAGCAGTACTTC.

The table lists this clonotype with many counts. The chain carries TRBV24-1 and TRBJ2-1, with 10 bases fitting TRBD2. Looked up from germline, CDR1 is KGHDR and CDR2 is SFDVKD. This CDR3 comprises 17 residues. The junction had 6 bases not matched to a gene; V was cut back by 0 bases and J by 5 bases. CDR3 sequence reads: CATSDLHTSGTDNEQFF. The CDR3 DNA is TGTGCCACCAGTGATTTGCATACTAGCGGGACGGACAATGAGCAGTTCTTC.

The chain has TRBV7-6 and TRBJ2-3, with 8 nucleotides matching TRBD2. With 5 bases clipped from V and 3 bases from J, the junction kept 13 bases outside the gene matches. The CDR3 contains 17 residues. Germline-derived CDR1 and CDR2 are SGHVS and FNYEAQ. CDR3 protein: CASSKDAGTSLTDTQYF. The CDR3 region has the DNA TGTGCCAGCAGCAAAGACGCCGGGACTAGTCTTACAGATACGCAGTATTTT.